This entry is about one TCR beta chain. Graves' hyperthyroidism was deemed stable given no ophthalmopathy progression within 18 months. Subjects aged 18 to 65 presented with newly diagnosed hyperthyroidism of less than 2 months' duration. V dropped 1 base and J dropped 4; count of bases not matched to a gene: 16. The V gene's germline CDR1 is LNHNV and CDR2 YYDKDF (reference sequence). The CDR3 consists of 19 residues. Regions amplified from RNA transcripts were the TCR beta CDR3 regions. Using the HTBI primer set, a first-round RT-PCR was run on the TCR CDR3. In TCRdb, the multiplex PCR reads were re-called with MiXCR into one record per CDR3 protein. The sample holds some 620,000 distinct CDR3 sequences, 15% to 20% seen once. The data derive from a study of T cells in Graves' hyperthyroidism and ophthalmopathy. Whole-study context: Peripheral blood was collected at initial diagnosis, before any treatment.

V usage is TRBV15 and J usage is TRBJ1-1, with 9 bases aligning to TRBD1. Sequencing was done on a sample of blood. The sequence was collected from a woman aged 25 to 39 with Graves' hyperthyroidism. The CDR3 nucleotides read TGTGCCACCAGCAGAGTTACAGGGGGCGCGTATGGTGTAGTCACTGAAGCTTTCTTT. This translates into CATSRVTGGAYGVVTEAFF.